The clone carrying this T cell receptor (beta chain) was observed a few times. What it binds is not known. A process of 5'RACE template switching, which added a universal primer site and UMIs, was used to make TCR cDNA. Via MiXCR, TCRdb re-called the 5' RACE reads, giving one row per CDR3 protein. The sample has 60,000 to 85,000 distinct CDR3 sequences, more than 5.5% seen once. This sample stems from a study of T cells after yellow fever vaccination. Study as a whole: Preparation used SMART-Seq v4 Ultra Low Input for the low-cell-number fractions. Study-wide findings and caveats: The booster saw the reappearance of most primary-vaccination clones (about 95% CD4, around 90% CD8). Across the CD4 and CD8 compartments, a small share of clonotypes was present in both.

This CDR3 comprises 14 residues. Per germline, CDR1 KGHDR and CDR2 SFDVKD. The J segment lost 4 bases and the V segment lost 7 bases, leaving 4 bases of the junction unmatched. The clonotype was recovered from a man younger than 30 who received the YFV17D yellow fever vaccine. The sequenced sample was CD8+ T cells sorted from PBMCs, obtained 5 days after the first yellow fever vaccination. The V call is TRBV24-1, the J call TRBJ2-1; 9 bases agree with TRBD1. CDR3 sequence (DNA): TGTGCCACCAGGCCGGGACAGGGTTACAATGAGCAGTTCTTC. Protein: CATRPGQGYNEQFF.